These 4 T cell receptor beta chains were all obtained from the same sample, sequenced in a study of OX40 agonist ivuxolimab in advanced cancers. Receptor libraries were prepared by the immunoSEQ multiplex PCR assay. This is the immuneACCESS table as TCRdb keeps it, with only in-frame sequences that have V and J called. A part of the clones is gone; compared with another copy, unresolved V genes explain less than half, and the rest is unexplained. The sample table holds over 65,000 clones, of which 86% were seen once. 6.5% of the sample lies in the top ten. This sample comprised CD4+ or CD8+ T cells sorted from blood, obtained in a trial of the OX40 agonist ivuxolimab. These receptors originate from an adult with an advanced solid tumor such as melanoma, head and neck, liver or kidney cancer.

This clone was observed once. V usage is TRBV9 and J usage is TRBJ2-3; TRBD2 aligns across 7 bases. The J segment lost 7 bases and the V segment lost 3 bases, leaving 8 bases of the junction unmatched. Germline V gene data show CDR1 as SGDLS and CDR2 as YYNGEE. The CDR3 has 14 amino acids. The CDR3: CASSDREAAYTQYF. CDR3 nucleotides: TGTGCCAGCAGCGACCGGGAGGCCGCATATACGCAGTATTTT.

This rearrangement joins TRBV2 to TRBJ2-7; D is possibly TRBD2 (6 bases). CDR3 size: 13 residues. Trimming took off 7 bases at V and 4 bases at J, with 14 bases between the two ends. Germline values: CDR1 SNHLY, CDR2 FYNNEI. The CDR3 bases are TGTGCCAGCACCCGGGAGAGGCGGTACGAGCAGTACTTC. Translation: CASTRERRYEQYF. Looking up the rest from reference TRBV2 and TRBJ2-7 gives the full variable domain: EPEVTQTPSHQVTQMGQEVILRCVPISNHLYFYWYRQILGQKVEFLVSFYNNEISEKSEIFDDQFSVERPDGSNFTLKIRSTKLEDSAMYFCASTRERRYEQYFGPGTRLTVT.

The chain recombines TRBV19 with TRBJ1-2, with D tentatively TRBD1 (6 bases). Germline V gene sequence: CDR1 LNHDA, CDR2 SQIVND (reference sequence). Trimming shortened V by 4 bases and J by 4 bases, and 10 bases separated the two germline ends. This CDR3 has 13 amino acids. The CDR3 region is CASSRTASYGYTF. CDR3 sequence (DNA): TGTGCCAGTAGTAGGACAGCTAGCTATGGCTACACCTTC. The full variable domain, completed using reference TRBV19 and TRBJ1-2, is DGGITQSPKYLFRKEGQNVTLSCEQNLNHDAMYWYRQDPGQGLRLIYYSQIVNDFQKGDIAEGYSVSREKKESFPLTVTSAQKNPTAFYLCASSRTASYGYTFGSGTRLTVV.

The genes are TRBV9 and TRBJ1-3, with TRBD1 matching 7 bases. The CDR3 is 15 amino acids. J lost 4 bases, V lost 1 base, and 5 bases had no gene match. From germline, CDR1 is SGDLS and CDR2 YYNGEE. The CDR3 DNA follows: TGTGCCAGCAGCGTAAGGGGGCTATCCGGAAACACCATATATTTT. Amino acid sequence: CASSVRGLSGNTIYF.